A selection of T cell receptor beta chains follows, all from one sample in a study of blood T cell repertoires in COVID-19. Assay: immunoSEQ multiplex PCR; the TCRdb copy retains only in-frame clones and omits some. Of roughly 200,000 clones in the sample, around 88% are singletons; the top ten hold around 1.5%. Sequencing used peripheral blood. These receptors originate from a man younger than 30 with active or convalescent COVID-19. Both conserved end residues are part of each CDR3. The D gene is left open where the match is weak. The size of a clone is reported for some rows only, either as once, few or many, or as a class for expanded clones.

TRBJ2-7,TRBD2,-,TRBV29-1,TGCAGCGTTGCTAGCGGGATCTACGAGCAGTACTTC,CSVASGIYEQYF
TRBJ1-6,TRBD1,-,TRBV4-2,TGTGCCAGCACCCAGGGGTCCGGGACAGGGGGCCGCTCCTATAATTCACCCCTCCACTTT,CASTQGSGTGGRSYNSPLHF
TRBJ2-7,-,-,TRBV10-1,TGCGCCAGCAGTGCTTGGCAAATTGGCTACGAGCAGTACTTC,CASSAWQIGYEQYF
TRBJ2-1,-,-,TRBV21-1,TGTGCCAGCAGCTCACCCCGGCAGGGGGTCTCCTACAATGAGCAGTTCTTC,CASSSPRQGVSYNEQFF
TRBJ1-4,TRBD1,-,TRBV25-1,TGTGCCAGCAGTGCCCCCGGACAGGGTGAAAAACTGTTTTTT,CASSAPGQGEKLFF
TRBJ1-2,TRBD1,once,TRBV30,TGTGCCTGGAGTGTAAGTGGACAGGGAGTCCAAGGTAGATTC,CAWSVSGQGVQGRF
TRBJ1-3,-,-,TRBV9,TGTGCCAGCAGCCAATTCCAGGACAGTAGAAACACCATATATTTT,CASSQFQDSRNTIYF
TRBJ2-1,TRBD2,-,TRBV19,TGTGCCAGTAGTATAGGGGGTAGCGGGAGTGGGTATGAGCAGTTCTTC,CASSIGGSGSGYEQFF
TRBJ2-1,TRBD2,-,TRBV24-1,TGTGCCACCAGTGATAGGCCGGTAGGGAGGGGAACCTACAATGAGCAGTTCTTC,CATSDRPVGRGTYNEQFF
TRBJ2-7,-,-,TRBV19,TGTGCCAGTAGTATAGGCGTTAGCCCCGAGCAGTACTTC,CASSIGVSPEQYF
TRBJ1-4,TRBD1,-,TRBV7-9,TGTGCCAGCAGCGGGACAGTTGCAACTAATGAAAAACTGTTTTTT,CASSGTVATNEKLFF
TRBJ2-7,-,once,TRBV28,TGTGCCAGCAGCCGAGTTGGCGGGGAGCAGTACTTC,CASSRVGGEQYF
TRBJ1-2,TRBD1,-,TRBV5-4,TGTGCCAGCAGCTTCCGGACAGGGGGTGGCTACACCTTC,CASSFRTGGGYTF
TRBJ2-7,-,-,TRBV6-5,TGTGCCAGCAGGATGCAGGGTGGGCGGAACGAGCAGTACTTC,CASRMQGGRNEQYF
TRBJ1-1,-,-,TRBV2,TGTGCCAGCAGGACGGAAGGGGTTTTCACTGAAGCTTTCTTT,CASRTEGVFTEAFF
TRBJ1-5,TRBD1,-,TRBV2,TGTGCCAGCAGTGGACCCGGGACAGGAGGGCAGCCCCAGCATTTT,CASSGPGTGGQPQHF
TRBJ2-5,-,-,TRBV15,TGTGCCACCAGCAGATGGGGAGGAGGGGAGACCCAGTACTTC,CATSRWGGGETQYF
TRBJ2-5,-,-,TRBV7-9,TGTGCCAGCAGCCGCAGGGGTGGGGAGACCCAGTACTTC,CASSRRGGETQYF
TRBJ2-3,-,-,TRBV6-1,TGTGCCAGCAGTGTTCGTCCTAGCGCCGGCACAGATACGCAGTATTTT,CASSVRPSAGTDTQYF
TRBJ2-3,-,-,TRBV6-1,TGTGCCAGCAGTGAAGGAGGCGGGATATTCACAGATACGCAGTATTTT,CASSEGGGIFTDTQYF
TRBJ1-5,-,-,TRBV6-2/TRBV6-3,TGTGCCAGCAGTTACGGGAGTGGGGGGAATCAGCCCCAGCATTTT,CASSYGSGGNQPQHF
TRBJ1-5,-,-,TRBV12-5,TGTGCTAGTGGTTTGGAGGCTTTGGGGTCGATCTGGGCGGGGTCAAATCAGCCCCAGCATTTT,CASGLEALGSIWAGSNQPQHF
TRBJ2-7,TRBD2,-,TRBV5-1,TGCGCCAGCAGCTTGGGTGGGGAATCTAGCGGGAGTATCCACGAGCAGTACTTC,CASSLGGESSGSIHEQYF
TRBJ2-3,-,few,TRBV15,TGTGCCACCAGAGCTCCGGGGGGCACAGATACGCAGTATTTT,CATRAPGGTDTQYF
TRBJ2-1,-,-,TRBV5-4,TGTGCCAGCAGCTTCGGGGGAGACAATGAGCAGTTCTTC,CASSFGGDNEQFF
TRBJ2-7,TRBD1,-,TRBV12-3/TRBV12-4,TGTGCCAGCAGGCAGGACAGGGGGCAGCAGTACTTC,CASRQDRGQQYF
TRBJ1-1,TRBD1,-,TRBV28,TGTGCCAGCAGTCATCAACTCGGACAGGGGGTGATTGAAGCTTTCTTT,CASSHQLGQGVIEAFF
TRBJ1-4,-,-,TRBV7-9,TGTGCCAGCAGCTCGAGGAGTGAGGAGGGCGTAAATGAAAAACTGTTTTTT,CASSSRSEEGVNEKLFF
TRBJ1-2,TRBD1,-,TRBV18,TGTGCCAGCTCACCACAGGACAGGAGCTATGGCTACACCTTC,CASSPQDRSYGYTF
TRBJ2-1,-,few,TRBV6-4,TGTGCCAGCAGTGACGGTAGCGGAGCATACAATGAGCAGTTCTTC,CASSDGSGAYNEQFF
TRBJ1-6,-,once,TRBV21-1,TGTGCCAGCAGCAAGACCAATCCGGGTTCTTCACCCCTCCACTTT,CASSKTNPGSSPLHF